This T cell receptor beta chain was profiled in a study of regulatory T cells in long-lasting Graves disease. V lost 3 bases and J lost 4; bases outside the gene matches: 6. The CDR3 totals 15 residues. The germline V gene has CDR1 SGHRS and CDR2 YFSETQ. CDR3 regions were amplified by Arm-PCR using iRepertoire HTBI primers to build TCR beta libraries. TCRdb passed the multiplex PCR reads through MiXCR, listing each CDR3 protein once. The sample has 620,000 or so distinct CDR3 sequences; 15% to 20% are singletons. The study's findings and limits: Favored usage of TRBV28, TRBJ1-2 and TRBJ2-5 was recorded in persistent disease.

In the case of this clonotype: The antigen is unknown.

As for time point: newly diagnosed GD, antithyroid drugs for less than 3 months. Researchers made the TCR library from RNA that was extracted from PBMCs. As a group, patients came from one endocrinology department in Xi'an, China. These same records also appear under a second study, on T cells in Graves' hyperthyroidism and ophthalmopathy.

The source is a woman in her twenties or thirties with Graves disease. V usage is TRBV5-1 and J usage is TRBJ2-3, with 9 bases fitting TRBD1. The sequenced sample was peripheral blood mononuclear cells (PBMCs), obtained at new diagnosis, from a patient treated with antithyroid drugs. The CDR3 nucleotides are TGCGCCAGCAGCTGGACAGGGGTTAGCGCAGATACGCAGTATTTT. Translating it yields CASSWTGVSADTQYF.